This T cell receptor beta chain was captured by sequencing in a study of vaccination and CD4 T cells after COVID-19. The germline V gene has CDR1 MNHEY and CDR2 SMNVEV (reference sequence). The CDR3 spans 15 residues. The V and J ends lost 6 bases and 7 bases, in that order; junction bases with no gene match: 12. The treatment here: approximately nine-day PBMC culture with coronavirus spike peptide pools or control peptides (ViraFEST assay). Each well received approximately 1.8 million PBMCs, cultured with around 10 IU/ml IL-2 and 8 to 10 ug/ml peptide pools. The study sequenced cultured CD4+ T cell DNA using the Oncomine TCR Beta short-read assay. TCRdb re-called the PCR reads through MiXCR, storing one row per CDR3 protein. The repertoire consists of some 5,300 distinct CDR3 sequences, with less than 45% occurring once and the leading ten covering approximately 33%. This clonotype has just a few counts. Antigen specificity is unknown.

Sequencing was performed on CD4+ T cells from blood, cultured in vitro. The source is a human donor who had recovered from COVID-19. V is TRBV27 and J is TRBJ1-5, with 7 bases identical to TRBD1. The CDR3 loop reads CASSRQGGDEQPQHF. CDR3 coding DNA: TGTGCCAGCAGCCGACAGGGCGGTGACGAACAGCCCCAGCATTTT.